A single sample is the source of the 8 T cell receptor beta chains below, sequenced in a study of tumor-infiltrating lymphocytes in oesophageal squamous cell carcinoma. TCRdb re-called the PCR reads with MiXCR, one entry per CDR3 protein. The data hold around 20,000 distinct CDR3 sequences, with roughly 36% observed a single time. The specimen sequenced was esophageal tumor tissue. The receptors were sampled from a male donor with esophageal squamous cell carcinoma.

At least ten counts were recorded for this clonotype. The genes are TRBV6-1 and TRBJ2-5; D might be TRBD1 (5 bases). Germline assignment: CDR1 MNHNS and CDR2 SASEGT. This CDR3 comprises 14 residues. V was trimmed by 10 bases and J by 5 bases, leaving 20 bases between them. The CDR3 spells CATSQGGGDETQYF. CDR3 nucleotides: TGTGCCACATCCCAGGGTGGCGGAGATGAGACCCAGTACTTC.

In its sample, this clonotype was seen a few times. In DNA form, the CDR3 reads TGTGCCAGCAGCCGACTAGCGGGCCGGATGAACGGGGAGCTGTTTTTT. Residues: CASSRLAGRMNGELFF. The chain links TRBV7-2 to TRBJ2-2, with TRBD2 matching over 10 bases. The V gene's germline CDR1 is SGHTA and CDR2 FQGNSA. With V trimmed by 5 bases and J by 7 bases, 10 bases remained unmatched. The CDR3 runs to 16 residues. The full variable domain, completed using reference TRBV7-2 and TRBJ2-2, is GAGVSQSPSNKVTEKGKDVELRCDPISGHTALYWYRQSLGQGLEFLIYFQGNSAPDKSGLPSDRFSAERTGGSVSTLTIQRTQQEDSAVYLCASSRLAGRMNGELFFGEGSRLTVL.

The chain uses TRBV12-3 or TRBV12-4 and TRBJ2-7; 7 bases agree with TRBD1. There are 13 residues in the CDR3. The V segment lost 4 bases and the J segment 1 base; nucleotides outside the gene matches: 1. CDR3 protein: CASSWDRSYEQYF. The CDR3 DNA reads TGTGCCAGCAGTTGGGACAGATCCTACGAGCAGTACTTC.

This clonotype turned up a few times. The V gene is TRBV7-3, the J gene TRBJ2-3; no definite D call. Judging by the DNA end, TRBJ2-1 fits better; the J call may be wrong. This CDR3 is 17 amino acids long. Germline CDR1 SGHTA, CDR2 FQGTGA. In nucleotides, the CDR3 is TGTGCCAGCAGCTTAGCTTCGGACCGGACCCCCTACAATGAGCAGTTCTTC. It yields the protein CASSLASDRTPYNEQFF.

This clonotype was seen only a few times. Since the CDR3 does not end with the conserved phenylalanine or tryptophan, this likely comes from a read error. The DNA is left out, because the CDR3 cannot be placed on it with certainty; the CDR3 is given as TCRdb lists it. J is TRBJ2-5 and V is TRBV5-4; the D call in the table, TRBD2, was not verified against the DNA. Germline loops: CDR1 SGHNT, CDR2 YYREEE (reference sequence). The CDR3 sequence runs 17 residues, both termini included. CDR3 sequence reads: CASSLQGLGESPLHFGN.

This clonotype was counted ten times or more. The junction and the germline gene differ at one end; a read error may be behind it. V and J are TRBV6-6 and TRBJ2-7, with D tentatively TRBD2 (7 bases). Germline V lookup: CDR1 MNHNY, CDR2 SVGAGI (reference sequence). The CDR3 spans 15 residues. CDR3 loop: CASSYGGGLNSPLHF. Written as DNA, the CDR3 is TGTGCCAGCAGTTACGGGGGGGGGCTGAATTCACCCCTCCACTTC.

This clonotype is labeled as medium-sized. The V and J genes are TRBV7-3 and TRBJ2-2; the match to TRBD2 covers 8 bases. V was pared by 2 bases and J by 4 bases, with 3 bases of the junction left unmatched. The CDR3 consists of 15 residues. The V gene's germline CDR1 is SGHTA and CDR2 FQGTGA. This chain's CDR3 is CASSLRRGGTGELFF. In DNA, the CDR3 is TGTGCCAGCAGCTTACGTCGGGGGGGCACCGGGGAGCTGTTTTTT.

The J gene is TRBJ2-6, the V gene TRBV5-6; 8 bases line up with TRBD1. The CDR3 runs to 17 residues. Germline CDR1 is SGHDT and CDR2 is YYEEEE. V dropped 0 bases and J dropped 6; count of bases not matched to a gene: 8. CDR3 sequence: CASSLGPGQGQANVLTF. The CDR3 DNA is TGTGCCAGCAGCTTGGGTCCCGGACAGGGACAGGCCAACGTCCTGACTTTC.